The 8 T cell receptor beta chains below come from one sample, sequenced in a study of blood T cells in healthy people across ages. A second PCR of roughly 7 to 11 cycles used a sample-barcoded 5' primer and a J-beta primer mix. TCRdb itself ran the 5' RACE reads through MiXCR, one entry per CDR3 protein. The sample consists of hundreds of thousands of distinct CDR3 sequences, about 30% of them appearing once. Sequenced input: blood. The receptors shown here come from a woman aged 80 or over in good health.

The chain has TRBV5-1 and TRBJ2-3; D remains unclear. Germline loops: CDR1 SGHRS, CDR2 YFSETQ. V was pared by 3 bases and J by 4 bases, with 9 bases between. CDR3 length: 13 residues. CDR3 sequence reads: CASSSNGADTQYF. For the CDR3, the DNA is TGCGCCAGCAGCTCGAATGGGGCAGATACGCAGTATTTT.

This clonotype has more than one count but fewer than ten. This chain connects TRBV6-1 to TRBJ1-4, with TRBD1 as a possible D gene (6 bases). This CDR3 comprises 13 residues. Germline-derived CDR1 and CDR2 are MNHNS and SASEGT. Between the trimmed V and J ends, which lost 8 bases and 7 bases, there was a span of 14 bases. This CDR3 reads CASYTGMGEKLFF. The DNA of the CDR3 is TGTGCCAGCTATACAGGGATGGGTGAAAAACTGTTTTTT.

This clonotype has more than one count but fewer than ten. V gene TRBV12-3 or TRBV12-4 combines with J gene TRBJ2-3; 9 positions agree with TRBD2. This CDR3 has 14 residues. V was clipped by 7 bases and J by 4 bases; unmatched bases: 6. For the CDR3, the DNA is TGTGCCAGCAACATAGCGGGGGTGCCAGATACGCAGTATTTT. Its protein is CASNIAGVPDTQYF.

This clonotype was counted many times. The gene calls are TRBV20-1 and TRBJ2-3, with a possible D match to TRBD1 (6 bases). Germline V gene lookup returns CDR1 DFQATT and CDR2 SNEGSKA (reference sequence). This CDR3 comprises 14 residues. The V and J ends lost 5 bases and 3 bases respectively, with 15 bases between them. The CDR3 DNA follows: TGCAGTGCTGGGGGACACTCCCGAACAGATACGCAGTATTTT. As protein: CSAGGHSRTDTQYF.

This clonotype has ten or more counts. J is TRBJ2-7 and V is TRBV5-1; 10 bases agree with TRBD1. The CDR3 is 13 amino acids. The V gene end was trimmed by 6 bases and the J gene end by 5 bases; junction bases not matched to a gene: 5. Germline V lookup: CDR1 SGHRS, CDR2 YFSETQ. CDR3 nucleotide sequence: TGCGCCAGCACGACAGGGGGCCTGGACGAGCAGTACTTC. Amino acid sequence: CASTTGGLDEQYF.

This clonotype was counted at least ten times. The rearrangement uses TRBV2 and TRBJ1-5; tentative D call: TRBD1 (5 bases). The V and J ends lost 4 bases and 6 bases respectively, with 13 bases between them. The CDR3 is 14 residues long. Germline V gene lookup returns CDR1 SNHLY and CDR2 FYNNEI. CDR3: CASSVRQGGQPQHF. CDR3 bases: TGTGCCAGCAGTGTTCGGCAGGGAGGTCAGCCCCAGCATTTT.

This clonotype came up many times. The V gene is TRBV20-1, the J gene TRBJ1-4; no reliable D call. CDR3 length equals 12 residues. The germline gives CDR1 DFQATT, CDR2 SNEGSKA (reference sequence). V gave up 0 bases and J gave up 8 bases, with 7 bases separating them. CDR3 bases: TGCAGTGCTAGAGAGGGGAAAGAAAAACTGTTTTTT. This gives the protein CSAREGKEKLFF.

This clonotype was seen a handful of times. The rearrangement uses TRBV28 and TRBJ2-3, with D possibly TRBD1 on 5 matching bases. The CDR3 has 14 amino acids. Germline CDR1 MDHEN, CDR2 SYDVKM. The V and J ends lost 5 bases and 4 bases respectively, with 13 bases between them. CDR3 nucleotides: TGTGCCAGCAGTGATTATCAGGGTGCAGATACGCAGTATTTT. Amino acid sequence: CASSDYQGADTQYF. Full variable domain (rest looked up from reference TRBV28 and TRBJ2-3): DVKVTQSSRYLVKRTGEKVFLECVQDMDHENMFWYRQDPGLGLRLIYFSYDVKMKEKGDIPEGYSVSREKKERFSLILESASTNQTSMYLCASSDYQGADTQYFGPGTRLTVL.